The 8 T cell receptor beta chains given below trace back to one sample, sequenced in a study of CD8 T cells in Susac syndrome. Roughly 0.45 to 1 ug RNA was reverse transcribed with random hexamers. TCRdb processed the immunoSEQ multiplex PCR reads anew with MiXCR; each CDR3 protein has one entry. In the table there are about 120,000 distinct CDR3 sequences, roughly 92% of which are singletons. Sequencing was performed on CD4+ T cells from PBMCs. These receptors originate from a human donor in good health.

Turning to this clonotype: One junction end does not reproduce the germline sequence, and a read error may be involved. This rearrangement joins TRBV3-1 to TRBJ1-2, with 8 nucleotides matching TRBD1. Per the germline V gene, CDR1 is LGHDT and CDR2 is YNNKEL (reference sequence). This CDR3 contains 14 residues. Written as DNA, the CDR3 is TGTGCCAGCAGCCAAGACCGGGACAGGACAGCCCTTAGCTTC. This codes for CASSQDRDRTALSF.

The chain combines TRBV2 with TRBJ2-4, with D uncertain. Trimming cost V 7 bases and J 5 bases, with 6 bases left between them. Germline CDR1 reads SNHLY; CDR2 reads FYNNEI. The CDR3 spans 11 residues. CDR3 residues: CASKGQNIQYF. CDR3 bases: TGTGCCAGCAAGGGCCAAAACATTCAGTACTTC.

Notes on this clonotype: At one end the junction does not follow the germline gene, possibly because of a read error. The gene calls are TRBV7-7 and TRBJ2-1; the match to TRBD2 covers 14 bases. CDR3 length: 16 residues. Germline CDR1 and CDR2: SSHAT and FNYEAQ (reference sequence). As DNA, the CDR3 is TGTGCTAGCAGCCCGGGACTAGCGGGAGCGGGCGGTGAGCAGTTCTTC. Its protein is CASSPGLAGAGGEQFF.

The CDR3 DNA is TGTGCCAGCTCACCCAGAGGACTAGCGGGAGGGGCCGGAGAGACCCAGTACTTC. Protein product: CASSPRGLAGGAGETQYF. This rearrangement joins TRBV18 to TRBJ2-5; 15 bases map to TRBD2. The CDR3 loop spans 18 amino acids. Per germline, CDR1 KGHSH and CDR2 LQKENI. Losses at the gene ends were 3 bases for V and 4 bases for J; bases not matched to a gene: 9.

The chain has TRBV7-3 and TRBJ2-1; perhaps TRBD1 as D (6 bases). V lost 2 bases to trimming and J lost 7 bases, with 18 bases between them. CDR1 and CDR2 (germline): SGHTA, FQGTGA. This CDR3 is 16 amino acids long. CDR3 bases: TGTGCCAGCAGCTTAGGGGACACAAGCTTTGGTAATGAGCAGTTCTTC. Translating gives CASSLGDTSFGNEQFF.

The rearrangement joins TRBV3-1 to TRBJ2-1; 12 bases are a match to TRBD1. The CDR3 length is 15 residues. V shed 4 bases and J 5 bases; nucleotides not matched to a gene: 3. From germline, CDR1 is LGHDT and CDR2 YNNKEL (reference sequence). Written as DNA, the CDR3 is TGTGCCAGCAGCCCGGGACAGGGGGCGGACAATGAGCAGTTCTTC. It is translated as CASSPGQGADNEQFF.

In its sample, this clonotype was seen a few times. The CDR3 DNA sequence: TGTGCCAGCAGTTTAGGATCCCTTGCGGAAGAGCAGTACTTC. Translation: CASSLGSLAEEQYF. The V call is TRBV12-3 or TRBV12-4, the J call TRBJ2-7; D unclear. The ends were cut back, 1 base at V and 7 bases at J, with 14 bases in the middle. The CDR3 runs 14 residues.

V is TRBV18 and J is TRBJ2-2; no definite D call. The CDR3 length is 12 residues. Trimming took off 5 bases at V and 3 bases at J, with 4 bases between the two ends. Germline CDR1 reads KGHSH; CDR2 reads LQKENI. The CDR3: CASSEYTGELFF. The CDR3 DNA is TGTGCCAGCTCAGAGTACACCGGGGAGCTGTTTTTT.